This T cell receptor (beta chain) was sequenced in a study of T cells after yellow fever vaccination. Study-wide results and caveats: Post-booster repertoires contained most primary-vaccination clones again (about 95% CD4, around 88% CD8).

Of note for this clonotype: Its specificity is unknown.

TCRdb recomputed calls from the 5' RACE reads with MiXCR, one row per CDR3 protein. The sample lists 620,000 or so distinct CDR3 sequences; 9% to 15% were seen once. This CDR3 region has 16 residues. From germline, CDR1 is LGHNA and CDR2 YSLEER. J was trimmed by 4 bases and V by 3 bases; bases with no gene match: 12. The chain has TRBV4-3 and TRBJ2-7; 7 bases are a match to TRBD1. The receptor was derived from a man between 25 and 39 years old who received the YFV17D yellow fever vaccine. The specimen comprised PBMCs, sampled on the day of the yellow fever booster vaccination. Written as DNA, the CDR3 is TGCGCCAGCAGCCAGGGGGAACAGGGGCTATTTTACGAGCAGTACTTC. Protein product: CASSQGEQGLFYEQYF.